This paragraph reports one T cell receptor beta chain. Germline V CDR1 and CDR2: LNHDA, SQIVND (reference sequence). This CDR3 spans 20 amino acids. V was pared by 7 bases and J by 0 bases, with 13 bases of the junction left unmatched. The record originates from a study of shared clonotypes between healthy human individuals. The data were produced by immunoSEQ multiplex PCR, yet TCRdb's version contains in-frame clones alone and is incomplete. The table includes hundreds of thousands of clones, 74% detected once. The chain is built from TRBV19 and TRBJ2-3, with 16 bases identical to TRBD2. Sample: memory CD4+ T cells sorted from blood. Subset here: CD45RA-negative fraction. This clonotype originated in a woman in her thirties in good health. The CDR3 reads CASTSRPGLAGGPSTDTQYF. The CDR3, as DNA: TGTGCCAGTACCTCTCGCCCGGGACTAGCGGGAGGGCCCAGCACAGATACGCAGTATTTT.